A selection of T cell receptor beta chains follows, all from one sample in a study of cytomegalovirus exposure and HLA in healthy donors. Sequenced by immunoSEQ multiplex PCR; TCRdb stores in-frame clones only, minus some. The data contain about 160,000 clones, 60% to 85% of them singletons. Sequences were obtained from PBMCs. Source of these receptors: a woman younger than 45 in good health and CMV-seronegative. The CDR3 runs from the conserved cysteine through the conserved F or W. The order of the fields is J gene, V gene, clone size, D gene, CDR3 protein, CDR3 DNA. D genes are given only for firm matches. Clone size appears in some rows only: once, few, many, or a class for an expanded clone.

>TRBJ2-7|TRBV4-1|.|TRBD1
CASSQGALGQTTYEQYF
TGCGCCAGCAGCCAAGGGGCATTGGGACAGACTACCTACGAGCAGTACTTC
>TRBJ1-4|TRBV13|few|.
CASSPTWTASNEKLFF
TGTGCCAGCAGCCCCACCTGGACAGCCTCTAATGAAAAACTGTTTTTT
>TRBJ1-1|TRBV5-4|.|TRBD1
CASSLEGAGESAFF
TGTGCCAGCAGCTTGGAGGGGGCAGGGGAAAGCGCTTTCTTT
>TRBJ1-1|TRBV5-1|.|.
CASSLNPRDTEAFF
TGCGCCAGCAGCTTGAACCCGCGGGACACTGAAGCTTTCTTT
>TRBJ2-2|TRBV2|.|TRBD2
CARGLAGGLNTGELFF
TGTGCCCGAGGGCTAGCGGGGGGGCTGAACACCGGGGAGCTGTTTTTT
>TRBJ1-1|TRBV2|.|.
CASSRTELNTEAFF
TGTGCCAGCAGTCGGACAGAGCTAAACACTGAAGCTTTCTTT
>TRBJ1-5|TRBV7-9|.|.
CASSTGGPQHF
TGTGCCAGCAGCACGGGGGGGCCCCAGCATTTT
>TRBJ1-4|TRBV27|.|.
CASSQNRDIGEKLFF
TGTGCCAGCAGCCAGAACCGGGACATTGGGGAAAAACTGTTTTTT
>TRBJ1-1|TRBV18|.|.
CASSPPTTGSKGEAFF
TGTGCCAGCTCACCCCCCACCACAGGATCCAAAGGTGAAGCTTTCTTT
>TRBJ2-7|TRBV5-1|.|.
CASSLVSSDSYEQYF
TGCGCCAGCAGCTTGGTTTCTAGCGACTCCTACGAGCAGTACTTC
>TRBJ2-4|TRBV5-5|.|.
CASSGTGRLLAKNIQYF
TGTGCCAGCAGCGGTACTGGCAGGCTACTAGCCAAAAACATTCAGTACTTC
>TRBJ1-6|TRBV6-1|.|.
CASNHGGSYNSPLHF
TGTGCCAGCAACCACGGGGGGTCCTATAATTCACCCCTCCACTTT
>TRBJ1-4|TRBV6-6|.|TRBD1
CASSRADRASNEKLFF
TGTGCCAGCAGCCGCGCTGACAGGGCCTCTAATGAAAAACTGTTTTTT
>TRBJ1-1|TRBV7-9|few|.
CASSLAGQDTEAFF
TGTGCCAGCAGCTTAGCGGGCCAGGACACTGAAGCTTTCTTT
>TRBJ2-7|TRBV11-2|.|.
CASSPPQVRDEQYF
TGTGCCAGCAGCCCCCCTCAGGTCCGTGACGAGCAGTACTTC
>TRBJ1-1|TRBV5-1|.|TRBD1
CASSLDRVTEAFF
TGCGCCAGCAGCCTGGACAGGGTCACTGAAGCTTTCTTT
>TRBJ2-1|TRBV6-1|.|.
CASSEGRGQQFF
TGTGCCAGCAGTGAAGGTAGGGGTCAGCAGTTCTTC
>TRBJ2-5|TRBV18|.|.
CASSPREATQYF
TGTGCCAGCTCACCAAGGGAGGCGACCCAGTACTTC
>TRBJ1-6|TRBV5-5|.|TRBD1
CASSLLPGTGGTYNSPLHF
TGTGCCAGCAGCTTGCTCCCCGGGACAGGGGGCACCTATAATTCACCCCTCCACTTT
>TRBJ2-1|TRBV7-9|.|.
CASSLAQGLVDNEQFF
TGTGCCAGCAGCTTAGCCCAGGGCCTCGTAGACAATGAGCAGTTCTTC
>TRBJ1-3|TRBV30|.|.
CAWSVTRGTIYF
TGTGCCTGGAGTGTAACAAGAGGCACCATATATTTT
>TRBJ1-2|TRBV5-1|few|.
CASSPQTEVLGYTF
TGCGCCAGCAGCCCCCAGACGGAGGTCCTCGGCTACACCTTC
>TRBJ2-3|TRBV6-7|.|.
CASSRKHYYSTDTQYF
TGTGCCAGCAGCCGTAAACATTACTATAGCACAGATACGCAGTATTTT
>TRBJ2-3|TRBV15|.|TRBD2
CATSRGGGTFPSTDTQYF
TGTGCCACCAGCAGAGGGGGGGGAACATTTCCTAGCACAGATACGCAGTATTTT
>TRBJ2-1|TRBV7-8|.|TRBD2
CASSPHGAGGSSYNEQFF
TGTGCCAGCAGCCCCCATGGCGCGGGGGGGAGCTCCTACAATGAGCAGTTCTTC
>TRBJ2-4|TRBV2|.|.
CASSEIAQAKNSQYF
TGTGCCAGCAGTGAAATTGCGCAGGCCAAAAACAGTCAGTACTTC
>TRBJ2-4|TRBV5-1|.|.
CASSSVQGRGIQYF
TGCGCCAGCAGCTCTGTACAGGGAAGGGGCATTCAGTACTTC
>TRBJ1-5|TRBV27|.|.
CASRSWQGRNQPQHF
TGTGCCAGCCGCAGTTGGCAGGGAAGGAATCAGCCCCAGCATTTT
>TRBJ1-1|TRBV4-1|few|.
CASSQVQAWTEAFF
TGCGCCAGCAGCCAAGTCCAGGCGTGGACTGAAGCTTTCTTT
>TRBJ2-6|TRBV6-1|few|.
CASSIRGAGANVLTF
TGTGCCAGCAGTATAAGGGGCGCTGGGGCCAACGTCCTGACTTTC
>TRBJ1-3|TRBV4-1|.|.
CASSQDESHSGNTIYF
TGCGCCAGCAGCCAAGATGAGAGTCACTCTGGAAACACCATATATTTT
>TRBJ2-7|TRBV19|.|TRBD1
CASSPRQGDHEQYF
TGTGCCAGTAGTCCCAGACAGGGGGACCACGAGCAGTACTTC
>TRBJ2-3|TRBV5-4|.|.
CASTEQGFSTDTQYF
TGTGCCAGCACGGAACAGGGTTTTAGTACAGATACGCAGTATTTT
>TRBJ2-1|TRBV6-5|.|TRBD1
CASSEQGSYNEQFF
TGTGCCAGCAGTGAACAGGGGAGCTACAATGAGCAGTTCTTC
>TRBJ1-3|TRBV5-1|.|.
CASSLDTSSGNTIYF
TGCGCCAGCAGCTTGGATACGAGCTCTGGAAACACCATATATTTT
>TRBJ2-1|TRBV7-6|.|.
CASSSTVYNEQFF
TGTGCCAGCAGCTCGACAGTGTACAATGAGCAGTTCTTC
>TRBJ2-7|TRBV13|.|TRBD1
CASSSTRQGSYEQYF
TGTGCCAGCAGCTCAACCAGACAGGGATCCTACGAGCAGTACTTC
>TRBJ2-1|TRBV19|.|TRBD2
CASRFRERGGGEQFF
TGTGCCAGTAGATTCAGAGAGCGGGGGGGCGGTGAGCAGTTCTTC
>TRBJ1-2|TRBV5-5|.|.
CASSEPTGRWYGYTF
TGTGCCAGCAGCGAACCGACAGGTCGATGGTATGGCTACACCTTC
>TRBJ2-7|TRBV29-1|.|.
CSATRTSYEQYF
TGCAGCGCCACTAGGACTTCCTACGAGCAGTACTTC
>TRBJ1-5|TRBV7-8|few|.
CASSLDIQPQHF
TGTGCCAGCAGCTTAGATATTCAGCCCCAGCATTTT
>TRBJ1-1|TRBV5-1|.|.
CASSHSTGTPEAFF
TGCGCCAGCAGCCATTCAACAGGGACCCCTGAAGCTTTCTTT
>TRBJ1-1|TRBV5-5|few|TRBD1
CASSFSWGNDDRAATEAFF
TGTGCCAGCAGCTTTTCATGGGGAAATGACGACAGGGCCGCCACTGAAGCTTTCTTT
>TRBJ1-2|TRBV5-1|.|.
CASSPDSYGYTF
TGCGCCAGCAGCCCGGACAGCTATGGCTACACCTTC
>TRBJ1-1|TRBV9|once|.
CASSAHGVTHTEAFF
TGTGCCAGCAGCGCCCACGGGGTCACGCACACTGAAGCTTTCTTT
>TRBJ2-7|TRBV9|.|.
CASSGDSYEQYF
TGTGCCAGCAGCGGCGACAGCTACGAGCAGTACTTC
>TRBJ1-1|TRBV5-1|.|TRBD1
CASSVGQGNTEAFF
TGCGCCAGCAGCGTAGGACAGGGGAACACTGAAGCTTTCTTT
>TRBJ2-1|TRBV12-5|.|TRBD2
CASGLEGLAAYNEQFF
TGTGCCAGTGGTTTGGAGGGACTAGCAGCCTACAATGAGCAGTTCTTC
>TRBJ2-3|TRBV5-3|.|.
CALPGGGPEDTQYF
TGTGCCCTACCTGGGGGGGGCCCTGAGGATACGCAGTATTTT
>TRBJ2-3|TRBV19|few|.
CASSIWGDTDTQYF
TGTGCCAGTAGTATTTGGGGGGACACAGATACGCAGTATTTT
>TRBJ1-2|TRBV28|.|TRBD1
CASKTGLNYGYTF
TGTGCCAGCAAGACAGGGTTGAACTATGGCTACACCTTC
>TRBJ2-1|TRBV2|.|.
CASSEVKGGEQFF
TGTGCCAGCAGTGAAGTGAAAGGCGGTGAGCAGTTCTTC
>TRBJ2-7|TRBV19|few|.
CASRDRTGRENEQYF
TGTGCCAGTAGAGACCGGACAGGGAGGGAAAACGAGCAGTACTTC
>TRBJ1-1|TRBV19|once|.
CASSIQGATEAFF
TGTGCCAGTAGTATCCAGGGTGCCACTGAAGCTTTCTTT
>TRBJ1-1|TRBV7-3|.|.
CASSLIPGTPNTEAFF
TGTGCCAGCAGCTTAATACCCGGGACTCCGAACACTGAAGCTTTCTTT
>TRBJ1-1|TRBV27|.|.
CASNKDSDTEAFF
TGTGCCAGCAATAAGGACAGCGACACTGAAGCTTTCTTT
>TRBJ2-2|TRBV7-3|.|TRBD1
CASRDTGEKNTGELFF
TGTGCCAGCAGAGATACAGGGGAAAAGAACACCGGGGAGCTGTTTTTT
>TRBJ1-1|TRBV6-6|.|TRBD1
CASSPTGAATEAFF
TGTGCCAGCAGCCCGACAGGGGCTGCCACTGAAGCTTTCTTT